These 20 T cell receptor beta chains were sequenced from one sample in a study of T cell responses to AZD1222 COVID-19 vaccine. Only in-frame clones appear in the TCRdb table, and some are missing; sequencing was by immunoSEQ multiplex PCR. Of some 120,000 clones in the sample, over 75% were seen once. The input for sequencing was peripheral blood, taken on day 0 of AZD1222 vaccination. The receptors here all came from an adult in good health.

The chain combines TRBV29-1 with TRBJ2-7; 9 positions match TRBD1. Trimming took 4 bases from V and 3 from J; bases not matched to a gene: 7. This CDR3 spans 14 amino acids. CDR1 and CDR2 (germline): SQVTM, ANQGSEA. CDR3 in amino acids: CSVGGPGQGYEQYF. The CDR3 DNA sequence: TGCAGCGTTGGGGGTCCGGGACAGGGCTACGAGCAGTACTTC.

The CDR3 DNA reads TGTGCCAGCATGTCCTATGGGGGACACAGGATTGAAGCTTTCTTT. Its translation is CASMSYGGHRIEAFF. The rearrangement links TRBV6-7 to TRBJ1-1; a weak D match, TRBD1 (6 bases). TRBV6-7 is reported as an ORF; its role is uncertain. Trimming cost V 7 bases and J 7 bases, with 22 bases left between them. The CDR3 consists of 15 residues.

The genes are TRBV5-4 and TRBJ1-1, with 9 bases matching TRBD1. Germline CDR1 is SGHNT and CDR2 is YYREEE (reference sequence). J gave up 4 bases and V 5 bases, and 9 bases lay outside the gene matches. There are 15 residues in the CDR3. CDR3 sequence: CASRGQGSSFTEAFF. CDR3 coding DNA: TGTGCCAGCAGGGGACAGGGTTCTTCCTTCACTGAAGCTTTCTTT.

CDR3 sequence: CASSPPLARSEQFF. The CDR3 coding sequence is TGTGCCAGCAGTCCCCCACTAGCGCGGTCTGAGCAGTTCTTC. The V call is TRBV5-6, the J call TRBJ2-1; 7 nucleotides match TRBD2. The CDR3 contains 14 residues. The V gene's germline CDR1 is SGHDT and CDR2 YYEEEE. V lost 5 bases, J lost 9 bases, and 11 bases stayed unmatched.

This chain connects TRBV5-1 to TRBJ2-3; unclear D gene. The germline V gene has CDR1 SGHRS and CDR2 YFSETQ. The CDR3 runs 15 residues. Trimming shortened V by 0 bases and J by 2 bases, and 10 bases separated the two germline ends. The CDR3 reads CASSLVGSFTDTQYF. DNA for the CDR3: TGCGCCAGCAGCTTGGTGGGGTCCTTCACAGATACGCAGTATTTT.

A single count supports this clone. V usage is TRBV7-8 and J usage is TRBJ2-5; a possible D gene is TRBD1 (5 bases). The CDR3 sequence is 12 residues long. Germline V gene data show CDR1 as SGHVS and CDR2 as FQNEAQ. Trimming stripped 5 bases from V and 7 bases from J, with 11 bases between. CDR3 DNA sequence: TGTGCCAGCAGCCCTACCAGGGTGACCCAGTACTTC. Translating gives CASSPTRVTQYF.

V gene TRBV3-1 (or the pseudogene TRBV3-2) combines with J gene TRBJ2-3; D is unresolved. This CDR3 has 16 amino acids. Trimming left V 3 bases short and J 2 bases short, with 15 bases between. The germline V gene has CDR1 LGHDT and CDR2 YNNKEL (reference sequence). The CDR3 nucleotides are TGTGCCAGCAGCCATTCCCTAAGTGAGTTCACAGATACGCAGTATTTT. It encodes CASSHSLSEFTDTQYF.

The V and J genes are TRBV11-3 and TRBJ2-1; 7 bases are shared with TRBD2. CDR1 is SGHNT and CDR2 is YENEEA in the germline V gene. This CDR3 region has 16 residues. The ends lost 5 bases at V and 8 bases at J; junction bases unmatched: 15. For the CDR3, the DNA is TGTGCCAGCAGCCAAGCCGGGACTAATATTATCCATGAGCAGTTCTTC. It encodes CASSQAGTNIIHEQFF.

This rearrangement joins TRBV7-9 to TRBJ2-2; D might be TRBD2 (6 bases). Trimming cost V 3 bases and J 6 bases, with 17 bases left between them. Germline V gene data show CDR1 as SEHNR and CDR2 as FQNEAQ (reference sequence). The CDR3 totals 16 residues. CDR3 protein: CASSFDGGIGPGELFF. As DNA, the CDR3 is TGTGCCAGCAGCTTCGACGGAGGGATCGGGCCCGGGGAGCTGTTTTTT.

The chain employs TRBV7-2 and TRBJ2-7; 8 bases are shared with TRBD1. This CDR3 is 14 amino acids long. Germline V gene lookup returns CDR1 SGHTA and CDR2 FQGNSA. Losses at the gene ends were 5 bases for V and 3 bases for J; bases not matched to a gene: 6. The CDR3 nucleotides are TGTGCCAGCAGCGAACGGGACAGGAGCTACGAGCAGTACTTC. It specifies CASSERDRSYEQYF.

The chain combines TRBV10-3 with TRBJ2-1; TRBD2 matches 9 bases. V shed 7 bases and J 9 bases; nucleotides not matched to a gene: 10. The CDR3 runs to 14 residues. CDR1 is ENHRY, CDR2 SYGVKD, per germline. CDR3 sequence reads: CAIKAGGLRGEQFF. The CDR3 nucleotides are TGTGCCATCAAGGCGGGGGGGCTAAGGGGTGAGCAGTTCTTC.

CDR3: CASVIGASSYNEQFF. CDR3 nucleotide sequence: TGCGCCAGCGTCATAGGGGCCAGCTCCTACAATGAGCAGTTCTTC. V and J are TRBV5-1 and TRBJ2-1; D possibly corresponds to TRBD1 (5 bases). This CDR3 comprises 15 residues. The germline V gene has CDR1 SGHRS and CDR2 YFSETQ. V was trimmed by 7 bases and J by 0 bases, leaving 14 bases between them.

The chain employs TRBV27 and TRBJ2-1; TRBD2 agrees at 7 bases. The CDR3 sequence is 14 residues long. V lost 4 bases and J lost 7; bases outside the gene matches: 7. Germline V gene lookup returns CDR1 MNHEY and CDR2 SMNVEV (reference sequence). DNA of the CDR3: TGTGCCAGCAGTTCGGGAGGTCTATGGAATGAGCAGTTCTTC. Encoded protein: CASSSGGLWNEQFF.

This clone turned up a few times. V usage is TRBV6-5 and J usage is TRBJ2-1; D is unresolved. Germline V gene data show CDR1 as MNHEY and CDR2 as SVGAGI. The CDR3 has 12 amino acids. Between the trimmed V and J ends, which lost 7 bases and 2 bases, there was a span of 6 bases. The CDR3 bases are TGTGCCAGCATGGGCCCCTACAATGAGCAGTTCTTC. Its translation: CASMGPYNEQFF.

V and J are TRBV28 and TRBJ2-7, with unresolved D. Trimming shortened V by 4 bases and J by 6 bases, and 13 bases separated the two germline ends. The CDR3 covers 13 residues. CDR1 is MDHEN, CDR2 SYDVKM, per germline. The CDR3: CASSSPTPPEQYF. CDR3 DNA: TGTGCCAGCAGTTCGCCGACCCCTCCCGAGCAGTACTTC.

This chain links TRBV5-5 with TRBJ1-5; 12 nucleotides line up with TRBD1. After removal of 2 bases from V and 6 bases from J, the junction contained 6 bases not matched to a gene. The CDR3 runs 16 residues. Germline CDR1 SGHKS, CDR2 YYEKEE (reference sequence). In nucleotides, the CDR3 is TGTGCCAGCAGCTTCGGGACAGGGGGCTCTTTTCAGCCCCAGCATTTT. It yields the protein CASSFGTGGSFQPQHF.

The J gene is TRBJ1-1, the V gene TRBV28; D might be TRBD1 (6 bases). The CDR3 consists of 14 residues. The V end lost 5 bases, the J end lost 5 bases, and 15 bases lay between the germline ends. Germline V lookup: CDR1 MDHEN, CDR2 SYDVKM. CDR3 amino acids: CASSRTGGGTEAFF. CDR3 coding DNA: TGTGCCAGCAGTCGGACGGGAGGGGGAACTGAAGCTTTCTTT.

This chain joins TRBV5-4 and TRBJ1-2, with 9 bases fitting TRBD1. CDR1 is SGHNT, CDR2 YYREEE, per germline (reference sequence). The CDR3 runs 16 residues. V dropped 3 bases and J dropped 7; count of bases not matched to a gene: 13. The CDR3 is CASSSASGQGFSGYTF. The CDR3 DNA reads as TGTGCCAGCAGCTCCGCCTCGGGACAGGGTTTTAGTGGCTACACCTTC.

V is TRBV6-5 and J is TRBJ1-6; D not resolved. The V end was cut by 11 bases, the J end by 8 bases, with 16 bases between. CDR3 length: 13 amino acids. From germline, CDR1 is MNHEY and CDR2 SVGAGI. The CDR3 nucleotides are TGTGCCGGCGGAGGAGTTGGGGATTCACCCCTCCACTTT. Encoded protein: CAGGGVGDSPLHF.

The CDR3 spells CASSLGQALTSPLHF. CDR3 bases: TGTGCCAGCAGCTTAGGACAGGCTTTGACTTCACCCCTCCACTTT. The chain joins TRBV7-2 to TRBJ1-6; a weak D match, TRBD1 (6 bases). Trimming shortened V by 1 base and J by 9 bases, and 13 bases separated the two germline ends. Germline V gives CDR1 SGHTA, CDR2 FQGNSA. The CDR3 runs 15 residues. The complete variable domain, with remaining parts taken from reference TRBV7-2 and TRBJ1-6, reads GAGVSQSPSNKVTEKGKDVELRCDPISGHTALYWYRQSLGQGLEFLIYFQGNSAPDKSGLPSDRFSAERTGGSVSTLTIQRTQQEDSAVYLCASSLGQALTSPLHFGNGTRLTVT.